Listed below are T cell receptor beta chains from one sample, sequenced in a study of shared clonotypes between healthy human individuals. Some clones are missing from TCRdb's copy, which holds only in-frame ones; the method was immunoSEQ multiplex PCR. The repertoire holds about half a million clones, with roughly 80% as singletons. Material for sequencing was PBMCs. The origin of the receptors is a woman aged 40 to 49 in good health. Some clones in this sample may be carry-over from other donors' samples. Each CDR3 is given with its conserved first and last residue. A D gene is named only where the DNA matches it firmly. Clone sizes are given selectively: once, few, many, or a class where the clone is expanded.

TRBJ2-1 | NA | TRBV20-1 | NA | CSALRNEQFF | TGCAGTGCACTCCGGAATGAGCAGTTCTTC
TRBJ2-7 | once | TRBV7-9 | TRBD2 | CASSLAGGQNEQYF | TGTGCCAGCAGCTTAGCGGGAGGGCAGAACGAGCAGTACTTC
TRBJ2-5 | NA | TRBV5-1 | TRBD1 | CASSLGEGQGKTQYF | TGCGCCAGCAGCTTGGGTGAGGGACAGGGGAAAACCCAGTACTTC
TRBJ1-3 | few | TRBV10-2 | NA | CASSEGRTSVGNTIYF | TGCGCCAGCAGTGAGGGGAGGACGTCCGTTGGAAACACCATATATTTT
TRBJ2-7 | NA | TRBV28 | TRBD2 | CASSLVSLAGYEQYF | TGTGCCAGCAGTTTAGTCAGCCTAGCGGGTTACGAGCAGTACTTC
TRBJ1-1 | NA | TRBV2 | NA | CASSPNPGLVFEIFF | TGTGCCAGCAGCCCAAACCCAGGTTTGGTTTTTGAGATTTTCTTT
TRBJ2-3 | NA | TRBV7-2 | NA | CASSFQGGRTDTQYF | TGTGCCAGCAGCTTCCAGGGTGGCCGCACAGATACGCAGTATTTT
TRBJ1-5 | few | TRBV10-3 | NA | CAISESRQGSQPQHF | TGTGCCATCAGTGAGTCCAGGCAGGGGAGTCAGCCCCAGCATTTT
TRBJ2-2 | NA | TRBV5-1 | NA | CASSSEGTGELFF | TGCGCCAGCAGCTCCGAAGGGACCGGGGAGCTGTTTTTT
TRBJ2-1 | NA | TRBV15 | NA | CATSRDLSGNSYNEQFF | TGTGCCACCAGCAGAGATCTGTCAGGGAACTCCTACAATGAGCAGTTCTTC
TRBJ1-5 | NA | TRBV10-3 | NA | CAIRVGEDQPQHF | TGTGCCATCAGGGTGGGGGAGGATCAGCCCCAGCATTTT
TRBJ2-7 | NA | TRBV5-1 | TRBD2 | CASSRGLAVSYEQYF | TGCGCCAGCAGCAGAGGACTAGCGGTTTCCTACGAGCAGTACTTC
TRBJ2-5 | NA | TRBV30 | NA | CAWSVQLEETQYF | TGTGCCTGGAGTGTACAGCTTGAGGAGACCCAGTACTTC
TRBJ1-6 | few | TRBV4-3 | NA | CASSRESLNSPLHF | TGCGCCAGCAGCCGAGAGAGCCTGAATTCACCCCTCCACTTT
TRBJ2-7 | few | TRBV27 | NA | CASSLAAGGGGYEQYF | TGTGCCAGCAGCCTAGCCGCAGGGGGAGGGGGCTACGAGCAGTACTTC
TRBJ2-7 | NA | TRBV18 | TRBD2 | CASSPGLASGYEQYF | TGTGCCAGCTCGCCGGGACTAGCGAGTGGGTACGAGCAGTACTTC
TRBJ1-4 | NA | TRBV25-1 | NA | CASSDGRRYEKLFF | TGTGCCAGCAGTGATGGTAGGCGTTATGAAAAACTGTTTTTT
TRBJ2-1 | NA | TRBV14 | NA | CASSHFSLGGKVYNEQFF | TGTGCCAGCAGCCACTTCTCCTTGGGCGGGAAAGTCTACAATGAGCAGTTCTTC
TRBJ1-1 | NA | TRBV5-1 | NA | CASSQQGNTEAFF | TGCGCCAGCAGCCAACAAGGGAACACTGAAGCTTTCTTT
TRBJ2-4 | NA | TRBV7-2 | TRBD2 | CASSLLGGLHLAKNIQYF | TGTGCCAGCAGCTTACTGGGGGGACTACACTTAGCCAAAAACATTCAGTACTTC
TRBJ2-2 | NA | TRBV5-5 | NA | CASSLTTSGTGELFF | TGTGCCAGCAGCTTAACGACTTCTGGCACCGGGGAGCTGTTTTTT
TRBJ1-2 | few | TRBV6-1 | NA | CASSEGAGRNYGYTF | TGTGCCAGCAGTGAAGGGGCAGGGCGGAACTATGGCTACACCTTC
TRBJ1-4 | few | TRBV29-1 | NA | CSVETDSEKLFF | TGCAGCGTTGAAACAGACAGCGAAAAACTGTTTTTT
TRBJ2-7 | once | TRBV19 | TRBD1 | CASNAGTDHYEQYF | TGTGCCAGCAATGCCGGGACAGATCACTACGAGCAGTACTTC
TRBJ2-6 | NA | TRBV7-9 | NA | CASSFRSGANVLTF | TGTGCCAGCAGCTTTCGGTCTGGGGCCAACGTCCTGACTTTC
TRBJ2-3 | NA | TRBV6-4 | TRBD2 | CASSDSAGGGDTQYF | TGTGCCAGCAGTGATTCGGCGGGCGGGGGGGATACGCAGTATTTT
TRBJ1-2 | NA | TRBV18 | NA | CASSPVGNYGYTF | TGTGCCAGCTCACCAGTCGGGAACTATGGCTACACCTTC
TRBJ2-3 | few | TRBV7-7 | NA | CASRVDTQYF | TGTGCTAGCAGGGTCGATACGCAGTATTTT
TRBJ2-7 | NA | TRBV30 | NA | CAWSRAPGAYEQYF | TGTGCCTGGTCCCGGGCCCCGGGGGCCTACGAGCAGTACTTC
TRBJ2-5 | NA | TRBV29-1 | NA | CSVEAYQETQYF | TGCAGCGTTGAAGCGTACCAAGAGACCCAGTACTTC
TRBJ2-1 | many | TRBV27 | TRBD2 | CASIRFGVRTSGSIPVRIHEQFF | TGTGCCAGCATTCGCTTTGGGGTTAGGACTAGCGGGAGTATCCCGGTGAGGATACATGAGCAGTTCTTC
TRBJ2-5 | many | TRBV30 | NA | CAWKQNQETQYF | TGTGCCTGGAAACAGAATCAAGAGACCCAGTACTTC
TRBJ2-5 | NA | TRBV11-3 | TRBD1 | CASSLSGTGRETQYF | TGTGCCAGCAGCTTATCAGGGACAGGGAGGGAGACCCAGTACTTC
TRBJ2-7 | NA | TRBV19 | NA | CASSITGRNYEQYF | TGTGCCAGTAGTATCACGGGCAGGAACTACGAGCAGTACTTC
TRBJ2-7 | NA | TRBV30 | NA | CAWSDPYEQYF | TGTGCCTGGAGTGATCCCTACGAGCAGTACTTC
TRBJ2-1 | many | TRBV5-1 | NA | CASSLVQGPYNEQFF | TGCGCCAGCAGCTTGGTTCAGGGTCCCTACAATGAGCAGTTCTTC
TRBJ2-1 | NA | TRBV9 | TRBD2 | CASSVGVGTSGRNEQFF | TGTGCCAGCAGCGTAGGAGTGGGGACTAGCGGGAGGAATGAGCAGTTCTTC
TRBJ2-3 | NA | TRBV12-2 | NA | CASRFPGSGRGDTQYF | TGTGCAAGTCGCTTTCCAGGGAGCGGGCGGGGGGATACGCAGTATTTT
TRBJ1-2 | NA | TRBV18 | TRBD1 | CASSGTGGANGYTF | TGTGCCAGCTCAGGGACAGGGGGCGCGAATGGCTACACCTTC
TRBJ2-5 | NA | TRBV30 | NA | CACFSSGSRETQYF | TGTGCCTGTTTCTCGTCAGGGAGCAGGGAGACCCAGTACTTC
TRBJ2-7 | NA | TRBV10-3 | TRBD1 | CAISESGQGANHEQYF | TGTGCCATCAGTGAGTCGGGACAGGGGGCAAATCACGAGCAGTACTTC
TRBJ2-2 | many | TRBV9 | TRBD2 | CASSGDRGLAGESGELFF | TGTGCCAGCTCCGGGGACAGGGGACTAGCGGGAGAGTCCGGGGAGCTGTTTTTT
TRBJ2-2 | few | TRBV5-1 | NA | CASSHLTGELFF | TGCGCCAGCAGCCACCTAACCGGGGAGCTGTTTTTT
TRBJ1-2 | NA | TRBV5-6 | NA | CASSFQGSDYGYTF | TGTGCCAGCAGCTTTCAGGGGTCGGACTATGGCTACACCTTC
TRBJ2-5 | NA | TRBV5-4 | TRBD1 | CASSLGQGVETQYF | TGTGCCAGCAGCTTGGGCCAGGGGGTAGAGACCCAGTACTTC
TRBJ1-4 | NA | TRBV4-2 | NA | CASSQEGPGRGGEKLFF | TGTGCCAGCAGCCAAGAGGGACCAGGGAGGGGTGGGGAAAAACTGTTTTTT
TRBJ1-4 | NA | TRBV29-1 | TRBD1 | CSVETGGDEKLFF | TGCAGCGTTGAGACAGGGGGGGATGAAAAACTGTTTTTT
TRBJ2-1 | NA | TRBV7-9 | TRBD2 | CASSLLAGGPDYFF | TGTGCCAGCAGCTTACTAGCGGGAGGGCCGGATTACTTCTTC
TRBJ2-3 | NA | TRBV28 | TRBD2 | CASKTGTSGRYTDTQYF | TGTGCCAGCAAAACCGGGACTAGCGGGAGGTACACAGATACGCAGTATTTT
TRBJ2-7 | NA | TRBV5-1 | TRBD2 | CASSLSGGPYEQYF | TGCGCCAGCAGCCTTAGCGGGGGGCCCTACGAGCAGTACTTC
TRBJ2-5 | NA | TRBV28 | TRBD1 | CASSLGPRDRGRGETQYF | TGTGCCAGCAGTTTGGGGCCCAGGGACAGGGGGCGCGGAGAGACCCAGTACTTC
TRBJ2-3 | NA | TRBV9 | TRBD2 | CASSSTSGVSTDTQYF | TGTGCCAGCAGCTCAACTAGCGGGGTTAGCACAGATACGCAGTATTTT
TRBJ1-1 | NA | TRBV28 | NA | CASRKTGEAFF | TGTGCCAGCAGAAAAACAGGTGAAGCTTTCTTT
TRBJ2-1 | NA | TRBV29-1 | NA | CSAAAGGGSYNEQFF | TGCAGCGCAGCGGCTGGGGGTGGCTCCTACAATGAGCAGTTCTTC
TRBJ2-7 | once | TRBV5-1 | TRBD1 | CASSLTGATYEQYF | TGCGCCAGCAGCTTGACAGGGGCAACCTACGAGCAGTACTTC
TRBJ2-3 | NA | TRBV6-5 | TRBD1 | CASSTGAARVDTQYF | TGTGCCAGCAGCACAGGGGCCGCAAGGGTCGATACGCAGTATTTT
TRBJ2-5 | NA | TRBV5-1 | TRBD2 | CASSSTSGRETQYF | TGCGCCAGCAGCTCGACTAGCGGGAGAGAGACCCAGTACTTC
TRBJ2-7 | NA | TRBV7-3 | NA | CASSLGGTAHEQYF | TGTGCCAGCAGCTTAGGAGGGACAGCTCACGAGCAGTACTTC
TRBJ2-6 | NA | TRBV9 | NA | CASSVPSLVWGAGANVLTF | TGTGCCAGCAGCGTCCCGAGTTTAGTGTGGGGGGCTGGGGCCAACGTCCTGACTTTC